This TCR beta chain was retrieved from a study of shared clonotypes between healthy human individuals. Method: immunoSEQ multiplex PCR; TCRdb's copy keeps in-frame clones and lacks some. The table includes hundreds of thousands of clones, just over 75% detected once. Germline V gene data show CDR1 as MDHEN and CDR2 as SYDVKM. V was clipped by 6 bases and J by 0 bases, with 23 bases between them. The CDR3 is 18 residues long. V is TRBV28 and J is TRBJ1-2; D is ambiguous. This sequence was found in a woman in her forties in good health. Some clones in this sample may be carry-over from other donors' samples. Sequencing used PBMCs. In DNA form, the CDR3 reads TGTGCCAGCAGCTCCCTCCGAGTTTGGAGAGCGGCTAACTATGGCTACACCTTC. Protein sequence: CASSSLRVWRAANYGYTF.